The clone carrying this TCR beta chain has a single count. Its antigen is as yet unknown. The sample comes from a study of shared clonotypes between healthy human individuals. Study results and limitations: Researchers sampled blood only, noting tissue repertoires likely differ. Sequencing depth was expected to influence donor clonotype sharing.

Germline lookup yields CDR1 SGHAT and CDR2 FQDESV (reference sequence). V lost 2 bases to trimming and J lost 0 bases, with 14 bases between them. The length of the CDR3 is 17 residues. Measured with immunoSEQ multiplex PCR; TCRdb has only the in-frame clones, and not every one. This sample has a few hundred thousand clones, with roughly 85% found just once. Caucasian adults residing in Nashville, Tennessee made up all the donors. The TCR originated in a woman in her thirties or forties in good health. Some clones in this sample may be carry-over from other donors' samples. The sequenced material came from PBMCs. This rearrangement joins TRBV11-1 to TRBJ1-3; tentatively, D is TRBD1 (5 bases). CDR3 protein: CASSLPRGVFSGNTIYF. CDR3 sequence (DNA): TGTGCCAGCAGCTTACCGCGAGGGGTCTTCTCTGGAAACACCATATATTTT.